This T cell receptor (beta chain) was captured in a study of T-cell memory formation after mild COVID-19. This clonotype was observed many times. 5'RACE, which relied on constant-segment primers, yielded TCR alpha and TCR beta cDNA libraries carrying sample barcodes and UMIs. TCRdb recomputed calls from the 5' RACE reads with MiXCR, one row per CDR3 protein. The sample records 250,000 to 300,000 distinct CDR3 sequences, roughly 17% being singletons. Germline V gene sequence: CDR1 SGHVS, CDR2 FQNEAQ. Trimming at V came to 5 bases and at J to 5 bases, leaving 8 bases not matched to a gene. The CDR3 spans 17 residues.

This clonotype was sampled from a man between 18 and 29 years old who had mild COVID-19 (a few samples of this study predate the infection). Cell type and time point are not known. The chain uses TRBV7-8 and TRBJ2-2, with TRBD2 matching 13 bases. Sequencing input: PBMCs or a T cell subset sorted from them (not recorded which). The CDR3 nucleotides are TGTGCCAGCAGCCAAGGGGGGACTAGCGGGGTAACCGGGGAGCTGTTTTTT. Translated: CASSQGGTSGVTGELFF.